Given below is one T cell receptor beta chain in context. Its specificity is not known. The length of the CDR3 is 14 residues. Germline CDR1 and CDR2: SNHLY and FYNNEI. The germline V and J ends were trimmed by 2 bases and 0 bases, with 5 bases remaining between them. This specimen comes from a study of T cell responses to AZD1222 COVID-19 vaccine. Broader study findings: Mostly white British, mostly female donors; authors suggested clonal diversity may be underestimated. Sampled repertoires all dated from after the peak T cell response.

This table comes from immunoSEQ multiplex PCR, and its TCRdb copy is limited to in-frame clones, with some not included. The table records about 140,000 clones, roughly nine tenths of them present only once. V is TRBV2 and J is TRBJ1-3; D ambiguous. Sample: peripheral blood, taken 28 days after the second dose of the MenACWY control vaccine. The origin of this receptor is an adult who received the MenACWY meningococcal vaccine as a control. The CDR3 DNA follows: TGTGCCAGCAGTGAAATGTTCTCTGGAAACACCATATATTTT. It specifies CASSEMFSGNTIYF.